These 24 T cell receptor beta chains originate from one sample sequenced in a study of blood T cell repertoires in COVID-19. Repertoires were generated with immunoSEQ multiplex PCR, while TCRdb's copy carries only in-frame clones and drops some. This table has approximately 220,000 clones, roughly 84% appearing once. The specimen was peripheral blood. Receptor source: a woman in her fifties or sixties with acute or convalescent COVID-19.

To note about this clone: An end of the junction does not agree with germline; a read error may underlie this. The rearrangement joins TRBV7-8 to TRBJ2-2, with 7 nucleotides matching TRBD2. In germline, CDR1 is SGHVS, CDR2 FQNEAQ. This CDR3 is 15 amino acids long. The CDR3, as DNA: TGTGCCAGCAGCCTAGCTCGGGGGGTCACCGGGGAGCTGTTTTTT. This encodes CASSLARGVTGELFF.

The chain joins TRBV30 to TRBJ1-4; D is possibly TRBD1 (6 bases). Trimming cost V 2 bases and J 6 bases, with 16 bases left between them. Germline values: CDR1 GTSNPN, CDR2 SVGIG (reference sequence). The CDR3 has 15 amino acids. The CDR3 here is CAWSPIDRRYEKLFF. DNA for the CDR3: TGTGCCTGGAGTCCTATCGACAGGCGCTATGAAAAACTGTTTTTT.

V gene TRBV19 combines with J gene TRBJ1-4; D gene ambiguous. The CDR3 is 17 residues long. V lost 4 bases, J lost 6 bases, and 21 bases lay in between. Germline V gene data show CDR1 as LNHDA and CDR2 as SQIVND (reference sequence). CDR3 in amino acids: CASSSRWALGVDEKLFF. The CDR3 DNA is TGTGCCAGTAGTAGCAGATGGGCCCTTGGCGTGGATGAAAAACTGTTTTTT.

The chain carries TRBV5-8 and TRBJ2-7, with a weak D call TRBD2 (8 bases). Germline V gene lookup returns CDR1 SGHTS and CDR2 YDEGEE. Trimming took 6 bases from V and 2 from J, leaving 18 bases between them. This CDR3 is built from 15 residues. CDR3 amino acids: CASILGRGLTYEQYF. CDR3 bases: TGTGCCAGCATCCTCGGGAGGGGGCTTACCTACGAGCAGTACTTC. Full variable domain (outside the CDR3, taken from reference TRBV5-8 and TRBJ2-7): EAGVTQSPTHLIKTRGQQATLRCSPISGHTSVYWYQQALGLGLQFLLWYDEGEERNRGNFPPRFSGRQFPNYSSELNVNALELEDSALYLCASILGRGLTYEQYFGPGTRLTVT.

V is TRBV28 and J is TRBJ1-3; TRBD1 matches 7 bases. CDR1 and CDR2 from the germline V gene are MDHEN and SYDVKM. Trimming cost V 5 bases and J 6 bases; bases outside gene matches: 7. The CDR3 is 14 amino acids. DNA for the CDR3: TGTGCCAGCAGTATCCCGGGACAGTTAAACACCATATATTTT. Its protein is CASSIPGQLNTIYF.

This clone was counted a single time. The V and J genes are TRBV19 and TRBJ2-5; 8 bases line up with TRBD2. The CDR3 has 16 residues. J gave up 2 bases and V 6 bases, and 11 bases lay outside the gene matches. CDR1 and CDR2 (germline): LNHDA, SQIVND (reference sequence). CDR3 in DNA: TGTGCCAGTAGCCCGGGGCGGGGACTAGTACAAGAGACCCAGTACTTC. Protein sequence: CASSPGRGLVQETQYF. Full variable domain (remainder filled in from reference TRBV19 and TRBJ2-5): DGGITQSPKYLFRKEGQNVTLSCEQNLNHDAMYWYRQDPGQGLRLIYYSQIVNDFQKGDIAEGYSVSREKKESFPLTVTSAQKNPTAFYLCASSPGRGLVQETQYFGPGTRLLVL.

The chain recombines TRBV19 with TRBJ2-3; TRBD2 matches 13 bases. The germline V gene encodes CDR1 LNHDA and CDR2 SQIVND (reference sequence). This CDR3 spans 15 amino acids. V shed 9 bases, J shed 4 bases, and the junction held 7 bases outside the gene matches. DNA of the CDR3: TGTGCCAGCAAACCAGGACTAGCGGGGGCAGATACGCAGTATTTT. The encoded protein is CASKPGLAGADTQYF.

A remark on this clone: Its ends do not fully match the called genes, so a read error is possible. The gene calls are TRBV7-2 and TRBJ2-3; 13 bases fit TRBD2. Germline CDR1 and CDR2: SGHTA and FQGNSA. This CDR3 contains 11 residues. CDR3 bases: TGTGCCAGCAGCCGGGGGACTAGCGGGGACTTT. Translating it yields CASSRGTSGDF.

DNA for the CDR3: TGTGCCAGCACGGGATACTCTGGGGCCAACGTCCTGACTTTC. Amino acids: CASTGYSGANVLTF. J is TRBJ2-6 and V is TRBV27, with D perhaps matching TRBD2 (5 bases). The ends were cut back, 7 bases at V and 0 bases at J, with 7 bases in the middle. Germline V lookup: CDR1 MNHEY, CDR2 SMNVEV (reference sequence). This CDR3 is 14 amino acids long.

The chain couples TRBV7-3 to TRBJ1-3; D possibly corresponds to TRBD1 (5 bases). Germline V gene data show CDR1 as SGHTA and CDR2 as FQGTGA. The CDR3 extends over 14 amino acids. Trimming removed 5 bases at V and 2 bases at J, with 10 bases between. CDR3 DNA: TGTGCCAGCAGCCCAGGAGGGGCTGGAAACACCATATATTTT. Translated: CASSPGGAGNTIYF.

The rearrangement joins TRBV18 to TRBJ2-5; TRBD1 aligns across 7 bases. In germline, CDR1 is KGHSH, CDR2 LQKENI. V shed 6 bases and J 5 bases; nucleotides not matched to a gene: 18. This CDR3 contains 17 residues. CDR3 region: CASSRQGLVGAVETQYF. The CDR3 DNA follows: TGTGCCAGCTCGCGACAGGGATTAGTCGGGGCCGTGGAGACCCAGTACTTC. Supplemented by reference TRBV18 and TRBJ2-5, the full variable domain reads NAGVMQNPRHLVRRRGQEARLRCSPMKGHSHVYWYRQLPEEGLKFMVYLQKENIIDESGMPKERFSAEFPKEGPSILRIQQVVRGDSAAYFCASSRQGLVGAVETQYFGPGTRLLVL.

The chain carries TRBV10-3 and TRBJ1-3, with D perhaps TRBD1 (6 bases). Germline V gives CDR1 ENHRY, CDR2 SYGVKD. The germline V and J ends were trimmed by 6 bases and 0 bases, with 6 bases remaining between them. The CDR3 spans 13 residues. This CDR3 reads CAIRQGSGNTIYF. The CDR3 DNA follows: TGTGCCATCAGACAGGGCTCTGGAAACACCATATATTTT.

The V gene is TRBV5-6, the J gene TRBJ1-2, with a weak D call TRBD1 (6 bases). V dropped 4 bases and J dropped 4 bases, with 14 bases sitting between them. The germline gives CDR1 SGHDT, CDR2 YYEEEE. The CDR3 is 14 amino acids. CDR3 amino acids: CASSPGQNSYGYTF. Written as DNA, the CDR3 is TGTGCCAGCAGCCCCGGACAGAACTCCTATGGCTACACCTTC.

The chain combines TRBV13 with TRBJ1-2, with D hard to call. The CDR3 covers 15 residues. V was trimmed by 2 bases and J by 7 bases, leaving 17 bases between them. Germline values: CDR1 PRHDT, CDR2 FYEKMQ (reference sequence). Written as DNA, the CDR3 is TGTGCCAGCAGCTTATCTAGAGGGATTTTATCTGGCTACACCTTC. Amino acid sequence: CASSLSRGILSGYTF.

This clone was recorded only once. V gene TRBV7-8 combines with J gene TRBJ1-2; 10 positions agree with TRBD1. Germline loops: CDR1 SGHVS, CDR2 FQNEAQ. The CDR3 sequence is 16 residues long. V was pared by 1 base and J by 8 bases, with 10 bases of the junction left unmatched. The CDR3 loop reads CASSLGTGGPIDGYTF. CDR3 DNA sequence: TGTGCCAGCAGCTTAGGGACAGGGGGTCCGATCGACGGCTACACCTTC.

The rearrangement joins TRBV3-1 (or the pseudogene TRBV3-2) to TRBJ2-1, with 12 bases lining up with TRBD2. The V gene end was trimmed by 1 base and the J gene end by 9 bases; junction bases not matched to a gene: 7. From germline, CDR1 is LGHDT and CDR2 YNNKEL (reference sequence). There are 16 residues in the CDR3. The CDR3 DNA is TGTGCCAGCAGCCAAGTCTCTAGCGGGGGGGCAGGTGAGCAGTTCTTC. It specifies CASSQVSSGGAGEQFF.

CDR3 DNA: TGCGCCAGCGGCCCCGGGAGGCACACTGAAGCTTTCTTT. Translation: CASGPGRHTEAFF. The chain joins TRBV5-1 to TRBJ1-1; D gene uncertain. CDR3 length: 13 residues. CDR1 is SGHRS, CDR2 YFSETQ, per germline. V lost 7 bases, J lost 3 bases, and 13 bases lay in between.

The V call is TRBV4-1, the J call TRBJ2-1; TRBD2 might be the D (5 bases). CDR1 and CDR2 (germline): MGHRA, YSYEKL. The V end was cut by 0 bases, the J end by 7 bases, with 10 bases between. The CDR3 is made up of 14 amino acids. The CDR3 region has the DNA TGCGCCAGCAGCCAAGATGTTCGCGGGAATGAGCAGTTCTTC. Its protein product is CASSQDVRGNEQFF.

About this clone: The junction does not match germline at one end; this may be a read error. The J gene is TRBJ1-2, the V gene TRBV4-3; 9 bases fit TRBD1. The CDR3 runs 17 residues. CDR1 is LGHNA, CDR2 YSLEER, per germline. As DNA, the CDR3 is TGCGCCAGCAGTCAAGGACGGGACAGGGATTCCCCCTATGGCTACACCTTC. This encodes CASSQGRDRDSPYGYTF.

This clone was detected only once. The chain uses TRBV7-2 and TRBJ2-6; D is unclear. Germline CDR1 SGHTA, CDR2 FQGNSA. Between the trimmed V and J ends, which lost 1 base and 0 bases, there was a span of 7 bases. The CDR3 loop spans 16 amino acids. CDR3 region: CASSLVASSGANVLTF. The CDR3 coding sequence is TGTGCCAGCAGCTTAGTCGCGTCCTCTGGGGCCAACGTCCTGACTTTC.

The V call is TRBV6-5, the J call TRBJ1-1; D remains ambiguous. V was clipped by 0 bases and J by 1 base, with 6 bases between them. Germline CDR1 MNHEY, CDR2 SVGAGI. The CDR3 has 14 residues. The CDR3: CASSYSYRNTEAFF. As DNA, the CDR3 is TGTGCCAGCAGTTACTCCTACAGGAACACTGAAGCTTTCTTT.

The chain links TRBV5-6 to TRBJ1-2; 7 nucleotides line up with TRBD1. Per germline, CDR1 SGHDT and CDR2 YYEEEE. CDR3 size: 13 residues. Trimming took 5 bases from V and 3 from J; bases not matched to a gene: 4. CDR3 region: CASSPTGDYGYTF. DNA of the CDR3: TGTGCCAGCAGTCCAACAGGGGACTATGGCTACACCTTC.

The J gene is TRBJ1-1, the V gene TRBV6-2 or TRBV6-3; 7 nucleotides align to TRBD1. With V trimmed by 5 bases and J by 3 bases, 6 bases remained unmatched. This CDR3 has 14 amino acids. Germline values: CDR1 MNHEY, CDR2 SVGEGT. The CDR3 DNA reads as TGTGCCAGCAGTCAGGGACAGAGAGACACTGAAGCTTTCTTT. This encodes CASSQGQRDTEAFF.

CDR3 nucleotide sequence: TGTGCCAGCGGAGACAGAAACTACGAGCAGTACTTC. The encoded protein is CASGDRNYEQYF. This sequence joins TRBV28 and TRBJ2-7; TRBD1 is a possible D gene (5 bases). The V and J ends lost 8 bases and 3 bases respectively, with 11 bases between them. From germline, CDR1 is MDHEN and CDR2 SYDVKM. This CDR3 has 12 residues.